The 20 T cell receptor beta chains below were found in one sample sequenced in a study of blood T cells in healthy people across ages. The second PCR ran about 6 to 11 cycles with a sample-barcoded 5' primer and J-beta primers. TCRdb re-analysed the 5' RACE reads in MiXCR, keeping a single row per CDR3 protein. This table holds about 730,000 distinct CDR3 sequences, more than 40% found once. Sample: blood. These receptors all come from a woman in her sixties in good health.

In DNA form, the CDR3 reads TGTGCCAGCACGGGAGCAGGGGTCCCGAGACCCCAGCATTTT. Translating gives CASTGAGVPRPQHF. This chain links TRBV2 with TRBJ1-5; tentatively, D is TRBD1 (6 bases). The CDR3 covers 14 residues. Germline V CDR1 and CDR2: SNHLY, FYNNEI. The germline V and J ends were trimmed by 7 bases and 10 bases, with 20 bases remaining between them. Combining the CDR3 with reference TRBV2 and TRBJ1-5 gives the whole variable domain EPEVTQTPSHQVTQMGQEVILRCVPISNHLYFYWYRQILGQKVEFLVSFYNNEISEKSEIFDDQFSVERPDGSNFTLKIRSTKLEDSAMYFCASTGAGVPRPQHFGDGTRLSIL.

This rearrangement joins TRBV29-1 to TRBJ1-1, with TRBD1 as a possible D gene (6 bases). The V end lost 5 bases, the J end lost 1 base, and 11 bases lay between the germline ends. This CDR3 comprises 13 residues. Germline CDR1 is SQVTM and CDR2 is ANQGSEA. The CDR3: CSVLTGANTEAFF. The CDR3 nucleotides read TGCAGCGTTTTGACAGGAGCGAACACTGAAGCTTTCTTT. Full variable domain (remainder filled in from reference TRBV29-1 and TRBJ1-1): SAVISQKPSRDICQRGTSLTIQCQVDSQVTMMFWYRQQPGQSLTLIATANQGSEATYESGFVIDKFPISRPNLTFSTLTVSNMSPEDSSIYLCSVLTGANTEAFFGQGTRLTVV.

This chain connects TRBV24-1 to TRBJ2-3; D remains unclear. This CDR3 contains 15 residues. Between the trimmed V and J ends, which lost 3 bases and 1 base, there was a span of 10 bases. CDR1 is KGHDR, CDR2 SFDVKD, per germline. DNA of the CDR3: TGTGCCACCAGTGATCCAGCCAGCGGCACAGATACGCAGTATTTT. As protein: CATSDPASGTDTQYF.

In this sample, this clonotype turned up a few times. The J gene is TRBJ2-1, the V gene TRBV20-1, with a weak D call TRBD1 (6 bases). With 0 bases removed from V and 4 bases from J, the gap between germline ends came to 16 bases. Germline V gene lookup returns CDR1 DFQATT and CDR2 SNEGSKA (reference sequence). The CDR3 is 16 amino acids. This chain's CDR3 is CSARDPTGSVYNEQFF. CDR3 in DNA: TGCAGTGCTAGAGATCCCACAGGGAGTGTATACAATGAGCAGTTCTTC.

Comments on this clonotype: A single base separates this from a much larger clone, so it may be a read error. The chain links TRBV4-3 to TRBJ2-3; D is uncertain. Deletions cut 3 bases from V and 7 bases from J, with 11 bases between. The CDR3 sequence is 13 residues long. Germline V gene sequence: CDR1 LGHNA, CDR2 YSLEER. CDR3 DNA: TGCGCCAGCAGCCACCAAACAGATAATACGCAGTATTTT. This gives the protein CASSHQTDNTQYF.

The chain links TRBV28 to TRBJ1-1, with D maybe TRBD1 (5 bases). Trimming took off 4 bases at V and 2 bases at J, with 11 bases between the two ends. The CDR3 runs to 14 residues. The germline CDR1 and CDR2 sequences are MDHEN and SYDVKM. CDR3 DNA sequence: TGTGCCAGCAGTTCCCAGACAGCTAACACTGAAGCTTTCTTT. It is translated as CASSSQTANTEAFF. Combining the CDR3 with reference TRBV28 and TRBJ1-1 gives the whole variable domain DVKVTQSSRYLVKRTGEKVFLECVQDMDHENMFWYRQDPGLGLRLIYFSYDVKMKEKGDIPEGYSVSREKKERFSLILESASTNQTSMYLCASSSQTANTEAFFGQGTRLTVV.

This CDR3 reads CASAGTAHSNQPQHF. The CDR3 DNA follows: TGTGCCAGCGCTGGGACGGCCCATAGCAATCAGCCCCAGCATTTT. The genes are TRBV7-2 and TRBJ1-5; D might be TRBD1 (5 bases). V was trimmed by 8 bases and J by 0 bases, leaving 14 bases between them. The CDR3 extends over 15 amino acids. From germline, CDR1 is SGHTA and CDR2 FQGNSA.

J is TRBJ2-3 and V is TRBV7-9, with a weak D call TRBD1 (6 bases). The CDR3 sequence is 14 residues long. The V gene lost 4 bases and the J gene lost 5 bases, with 13 bases spanning the gap. Germline CDR1 is SEHNR and CDR2 is FQNEAQ (reference sequence). CDR3 nucleotide sequence: TGTGCCAGCAGCTCCAGACAGGTGGAAGATACGCAGTATTTT. Protein: CASSSRQVEDTQYF.

This clonotype was detected only a few times. This rearrangement joins TRBV20-1 to TRBJ2-1; TRBD2 agrees at 10 bases. Per the germline V gene, CDR1 is DFQATT and CDR2 is SNEGSKA (reference sequence). The CDR3 runs to 16 residues. Germline trimming cut 0 bases from V and 3 bases from J; bases unmatched to any gene: 5. CDR3 region: CSARDPSGGYYNEQFF. For the CDR3, the DNA is TGCAGTGCTAGAGATCCTAGCGGGGGATACTACAATGAGCAGTTCTTC.

This clonotype showed up just a few times. The chain is built from TRBV3-1 and TRBJ2-7; D remains unclear. Between the trimmed V and J ends, which lost 5 bases and 3 bases, there was a span of 14 bases. Germline values: CDR1 LGHDT, CDR2 YNNKEL (reference sequence). This CDR3 contains 14 residues. This chain's CDR3 is CASSFRRSIYEQYF. CDR3 DNA: TGTGCCAGCAGCTTCCGAAGGTCGATCTACGAGCAGTACTTC.

By proportion, this clonotype is medium-sized (0.01 to 0.1%). V is TRBV7-3 and J is TRBJ1-1, with no clear D. Trimming shortened V by 4 bases and J by 6 bases, and 12 bases separated the two germline ends. Germline V gene sequence: CDR1 SGHTA, CDR2 FQGTGA. The CDR3 runs to 13 residues. The CDR3 DNA follows: TGTGCCAGCAGCTCGCTGTCGGCTGCTGAAGCTTTCTTT. It yields the protein CASSSLSAAEAFF.

The chain joins TRBV20-1 to TRBJ2-3; D is undetermined. The V end was cut by 2 bases, the J end by 0 bases, with 12 bases between. This CDR3 is 15 amino acids long. Germline-derived CDR1 and CDR2 are DFQATT and SNEGSKA (reference sequence). The chain's CDR3 is CSARIGASSTDTQYF. Written as DNA, the CDR3 is TGCAGTGCTAGAATCGGCGCCAGTAGCACAGATACGCAGTATTTT.

The table lists this clonotype with a count of one. It may be a read error: a sequence one base away is much more abundant. The genes are TRBV29-1 and TRBJ2-1, with TRBD2 identical over 7 bases. V was pared by 0 bases and J by 10 bases, with 6 bases of the junction left unmatched. Germline lookup yields CDR1 SQVTM and CDR2 ANQGSEA. The CDR3 consists of 13 residues. Here the CDR3 reads CSVEDGGSYEQFF. Here the CDR3 DNA reads TGCAGCGTTGAAGACGGGGGGTCCTACGAGCAGTTCTTC.

This clonotype has a handful of counts. This rearrangement joins TRBV20-1 to TRBJ2-4; perhaps TRBD1 as D (5 bases). The V end lost 5 bases, the J end lost 13 bases, and 15 bases lay between the germline ends. This CDR3 is 11 amino acids long. In germline, CDR1 is DFQATT, CDR2 SNEGSKA (reference sequence). CDR3 region: CSASGIGDQYF. The CDR3 region has the DNA TGCAGTGCTTCAGGGATAGGAGACCAGTACTTC.

The chain recombines TRBV4-1 with TRBJ2-1, with TRBD2 matching over 11 bases. The V segment lost 0 bases and the J segment 7 bases; nucleotides outside the gene matches: 8. Per the germline V gene, CDR1 is MGHRA and CDR2 is YSYEKL. The CDR3 covers 17 residues. CDR3 sequence: CASSQDGAASGGNEQFF. For the CDR3, the DNA is TGCGCCAGCAGCCAAGATGGGGCGGCTAGCGGGGGGAATGAGCAGTTCTTC.

This chain uses TRBV12-3 or TRBV12-4 with TRBJ1-4; 10 nucleotides align to TRBD1. The CDR3 extends over 14 amino acids. With 3 bases clipped from V and 7 bases from J, the junction kept 2 bases outside the gene matches. CDR3 coding DNA: TGTGCCAGCAGTTTGACAGGGGGCGTTGAAAAACTGTTTTTT. Translation gives CASSLTGGVEKLFF.

Regarding this clonotype: A much larger clone is a single base away; this may be a read error. The chain couples TRBV6-5 to TRBJ2-7, with 7 bases lining up with TRBD1. The assigned J gene may be wrong: the sequence end matches TRBJ2-5 better. CDR1 is MNHEY and CDR2 is SVGAGI in the germline V gene. The CDR3 is 14 residues long. CDR3: CASSYDRDVETQYF. In DNA form, the CDR3 reads TGTGCCAGCAGTTACGACAGGGATGTGGAGACCCAGTACTTC.

This clonotype appeared many times. The V call is TRBV29-1, the J call TRBJ2-7; the D gene is possibly TRBD1 (5 bases). CDR1 SQVTM and CDR2 ANQGSEA come from the germline V gene. The V gene lost 2 bases and the J gene lost 2 bases, with 16 bases spanning the gap. The CDR3 runs 15 residues. The CDR3 coding sequence is TGCAGCGTTGAAAAAGGACAAGGGCTTACCTACGAGCAGTACTTC. Protein sequence: CSVEKGQGLTYEQYF.

This clonotype was found many times. The V call is TRBV6-1, the J call TRBJ2-5, with D possibly TRBD1 on 6 matching bases. The CDR3 is 16 residues long. V was trimmed by 2 bases and J by 4 bases, leaving 17 bases between them. Per germline, CDR1 MNHNS and CDR2 SASEGT. CDR3 coding DNA: TGTGCCAGCAGTGAATCCGCCCTACAGGGTGGAGAGACCCAGTACTTC. This gives the protein CASSESALQGGETQYF.

Remarks on this clonotype: One base away lies a much larger clone, so this may be a sequencing read error. This sequence joins TRBV6-2 or TRBV6-3 and TRBJ2-1; D gene uncertain. Per the germline V gene, CDR1 is MNHEY and CDR2 is SVGEGT. Trimming left V 2 bases short and J 5 bases short, with 10 bases between. CDR3 length equals 14 residues. CDR3 sequence reads: CASSYLRSDNEQFF. DNA for the CDR3: TGTGCCAGCAGTTACCTCCGCAGTGACAATGAGCAGTTCTTC.